The present TCR beta chain was sequenced within a study of blood T cell repertoires in COVID-19. Study overall: Samples taken during acute and convalescent COVID-19 were collected in the United States, Italy and Spain.

Germline-derived CDR1 and CDR2 are LNHDA and SQIVND (reference sequence). The CDR3 is 14 amino acids. With V trimmed by 9 bases and J by 7 bases, 13 bases remained unmatched. Assay used: immunoSEQ multiplex PCR; TCRdb lists only in-frame clones, some missing. The data show approximately 140,000 clones, roughly nine tenths seen once. This clone was recorded only once. The source is a woman aged 40 to 50 who had been exposed to COVID-19. Sequences were obtained from PBMCs or T cells enriched from blood (not recorded which). V gene TRBV19 combines with J gene TRBJ1-2; 8 positions match TRBD1. The CDR3 spells CASTIGQGRSGYTF. In nucleotides, the CDR3 is TGTGCCAGCACAATCGGACAGGGAAGATCTGGCTACACCTTC. The whole variable domain, remainder taken from reference TRBV19 and TRBJ1-2, is DGGITQSPKYLFRKEGQNVTLSCEQNLNHDAMYWYRQDPGQGLRLIYYSQIVNDFQKGDIAEGYSVSREKKESFPLTVTSAQKNPTAFYLCASTIGQGRSGYTFGSGTRLTVV.